The next 19 T cell receptor beta chains were all read from a single sample in a study of post-analysis software for immune sequencing data. Findings of the study overall: TRBV segments more frequent in patients than in controls numbered roughly 5 and included TRBV5-6, TRBV5-1 and TRBV20-1.

The antigens of these receptors remain unknown. Unique molecular identifiers had been added to the TCR beta cDNA libraries. TCRdb analysed the PCR reads with MiXCR anew, one entry per CDR3 protein. The table includes about half a million distinct CDR3 sequences, 30% to 40% detected once. Sequenced sample: blood. These receptors were collected from a girl under 18 with multiple sclerosis.

This clonotype turned up a few times. V gene TRBV6-2 or TRBV6-3 combines with J gene TRBJ2-5, with D tentatively TRBD2 (5 bases). Deletions cut 7 bases from V and 0 bases from J, with 9 bases between. The CDR3 sequence is 13 residues long. Germline V gene lookup returns CDR1 MNHEY and CDR2 SVGEGT. CDR3 DNA: TGTGCCAGCACCGCCGGGAACCAAGAGACCCAGTACTTC. The encoded protein is CASTAGNQETQYF.

This clonotype has just a few counts. The rearrangement links TRBV6-1 to TRBJ2-1; D is unclear. CDR1 and CDR2 from the germline V gene are MNHNS and SASEGT. This CDR3 region has 11 residues. Trimming shortened V by 2 bases and J by 8 bases, and 4 bases separated the two germline ends. The CDR3 here is CASSELYEQFF. The CDR3 nucleotides are TGTGCCAGCAGTGAACTATATGAGCAGTTCTTC.

Only a few counts were recorded for this clonotype. The gene calls are TRBV7-3 and TRBJ2-1; weak D call: TRBD2 (7 bases). The CDR3 has 13 residues. The V gene's germline CDR1 is SGHTA and CDR2 FQGTGA. Between the trimmed V and J ends, which lost 5 bases and 10 bases, there was a span of 15 bases. CDR3 nucleotide sequence: TGTGCCAGCAGCCCTTCGGGGGGCGAGGAGCAGTTCTTC. It encodes CASSPSGGEEQFF.

Notes on this clonotype: Compared with germline, one end of the junction differs, possibly owing to a read error. This chain uses TRBV6-5 with TRBJ2-2, with D tentatively TRBD2 (5 bases). Per germline, CDR1 MNHEY and CDR2 SVGAGI. CDR3 length: 13 amino acids. The CDR3 DNA sequence: TGTGCCAGCACTGGAACTAGGACCGGGGAGCGGTTTTTT. Residues: CASTGTRTGERFF.

The chain carries TRBV20-1 and TRBJ2-2; a possible D gene is TRBD1 (7 bases). Germline V CDR1 and CDR2: DFQATT, SNEGSKA (reference sequence). The CDR3 consists of 17 residues. V was cut by 0 bases and J by 0 bases, with 14 bases left in between. In DNA, the CDR3 is TGCAGTGCTAGAGATCAAGGCAGGGGGGCGAACACCGGGGAGCTGTTTTTT. Amino acid sequence: CSARDQGRGANTGELFF.

This rearrangement joins TRBV9 to TRBJ1-2; D unresolved. The CDR3 consists of 13 residues. Deletions cut 4 bases from V and 8 bases from J, with 15 bases between. The germline V gene has CDR1 SGDLS and CDR2 YYNGEE. The CDR3 sequence: CASSPIGSIGYTF. The CDR3 DNA reads TGTGCCAGCAGCCCCATTGGTAGCATCGGCTACACCTTC. Combining the CDR3 with reference TRBV9 and TRBJ1-2 gives the whole variable domain DSGVTQTPKHLITATGQRVTLRCSPRSGDLSVYWYQQSLDQGLQFLIQYYNGEERAKGNILERFSAQQFPDLHSELNLSSLELGDSALYFCASSPIGSIGYTFGSGTRLTVV.

The V and J genes are TRBV5-1 and TRBJ2-3; 12 bases are shared with TRBD2. There are 15 residues in the CDR3. The V segment lost 0 bases and the J segment 6 bases; nucleotides outside the gene matches: 2. CDR1 and CDR2 from the germline V gene are SGHRS and YFSETQ. The CDR3: CASSLASGGADTQYF. CDR3 sequence (DNA): TGCGCCAGCAGCTTGGCTAGCGGGGGGGCTGATACGCAGTATTTT.

CDR3 amino acids: CASSPRESGGYTF. CDR3 in DNA: TGTGCCAGCAGCCCTCGGGAGTCCGGTGGCTACACCTTC. V usage is TRBV7-3 and J usage is TRBJ1-2; D is undetermined. The CDR3 runs 13 residues. Germline loops: CDR1 SGHTA, CDR2 FQGTGA. Trimming stripped 5 bases from V and 7 bases from J, with 14 bases between.

The V and J genes are TRBV7-9 and TRBJ2-3, with D hard to call. V gave up 8 bases and J gave up 2 bases, with 8 bases separating them. The germline gives CDR1 SEHNR, CDR2 FQNEAQ (reference sequence). CDR3 length: 12 amino acids. This CDR3 is CASRRFTDTQYF. The DNA of the CDR3 is TGTGCCAGCCGTCGGTTCACAGATACGCAGTATTTT.

The CDR3 DNA is TGCGCCAGCAGCCGAGAAGATTCACCCCTCCACTTT. Protein: CASSREDSPLHF. The chain employs TRBV4-1 and TRBJ1-6, with D unresolved. Germline lookup yields CDR1 MGHRA and CDR2 YSYEKL. Trimming pared 4 bases from V and 8 bases from J, leaving 6 bases between. There are 12 residues in the CDR3.

This clonotype came up a few times. V usage is TRBV12-3 or TRBV12-4 and J usage is TRBJ1-5, with D perhaps matching TRBD1 (5 bases). V was cut by 2 bases and J by 4 bases, with 12 bases left in between. This CDR3 is built from 15 residues. DNA for the CDR3: TGTGCCAGCAGTTTATCAAGGGGCATGAATCAGCCCCAGCATTTT. The encoded protein is CASSLSRGMNQPQHF.

This clonotype was counted between two and nine times. J is TRBJ1-2 and V is TRBV3-1; D remains unclear. CDR1 is LGHDT and CDR2 is YNNKEL in the germline V gene (reference sequence). V gave up 4 bases and J gave up 5 bases, with 8 bases separating them. This CDR3 region has 12 residues. The CDR3 sequence is CASSPWGYGYTF. The CDR3 nucleotides read TGTGCCAGCAGCCCGTGGGGTTATGGCTACACCTTC.

Concerning this clonotype: Its ends do not fully match the called genes, so a read error is possible. The gene calls are TRBV27 and TRBJ1-2; 7 bases map to TRBD1. CDR3 length equals 16 residues. CDR1 and CDR2 (germline): MNHEY, SMNVEV (reference sequence). The CDR3 DNA reads TGTGCCCGCAGTTTAAATTTGGGGACAGCACTCTATGGCTACACCTTC. This translates into CARSLNLGTALYGYTF.

The genes are TRBV7-6 and TRBJ1-6; weak D call: TRBD1 (5 bases). The CDR3 has 13 amino acids. Germline loops: CDR1 SGHVS, CDR2 FNYEAQ. V was shortened by 4 bases and J by 9 bases, with 10 bases between the two germline ends. CDR3 bases: TGTGCCAGCAGCTCGGGACGGTTTTCACCCCTCCACTTT. It codes for CASSSGRFSPLHF.

This clonotype has ten or more counts. The V call is TRBV6-5, the J call TRBJ2-7; D gene ambiguous. Trimming pared 1 base from V and 7 bases from J, leaving 8 bases between. Germline V lookup: CDR1 MNHEY, CDR2 SVGAGI. CDR3 length: 12 amino acids. The CDR3 here is CASSYFGGEQYF. The CDR3 DNA reads TGTGCCAGCAGTTACTTCGGTGGGGAGCAGTACTTC.

The gene calls are TRBV20-1 and TRBJ2-5, with TRBD2 as a possible D gene (7 bases). CDR3 length equals 13 residues. Germline assignment: CDR1 DFQATT and CDR2 SNEGSKA (reference sequence). V was shortened by 3 bases and J by 4 bases, with 12 bases between the two germline ends. DNA for the CDR3: TGCAGTGCTAGCGGGGGGCGGCTAGAGACCCAGTACTTC. Translation gives CSASGGRLETQYF.

The chain couples TRBV20-1 to TRBJ2-7, with D possibly being TRBD1 or TRBD2 (6 bases each). Trimming stripped 2 bases from V and 3 bases from J, with 14 bases between. Germline CDR1 DFQATT, CDR2 SNEGSKA (reference sequence). The CDR3 runs to 14 residues. CDR3 nucleotides: TGCAGTGCTAGAAACCGGGGGCAGCTCTACGAGCAGTACTTC. Translation gives CSARNRGQLYEQYF.

This chain links TRBV7-8 with TRBJ1-1; D possibly corresponds to TRBD1 (5 bases). The germline V gene encodes CDR1 SGHVS and CDR2 FQNEAQ. This CDR3 is built from 15 residues. Trimming left V 3 bases short and J 4 bases short, with 15 bases between. The CDR3, as DNA: TGTGCCAGCAGCTTGGCGCCGGGACTCGGCACTGAAGCTTTCTTT. Translation gives CASSLAPGLGTEAFF.

Here the CDR3 reads CASRNALAGVQETQYF. The CDR3 DNA follows: TGTGCCAGCAGGAACGCACTAGCGGGGGTCCAAGAGACCCAGTACTTC. The chain employs TRBV11-2 and TRBJ2-5, with TRBD2 matching over 11 bases. The CDR3 has 16 amino acids. Unmatched junction bases numbered 7, after V lost 6 bases and J lost 1 base. Germline V gene sequence: CDR1 SGHAT, CDR2 FQNNGV.